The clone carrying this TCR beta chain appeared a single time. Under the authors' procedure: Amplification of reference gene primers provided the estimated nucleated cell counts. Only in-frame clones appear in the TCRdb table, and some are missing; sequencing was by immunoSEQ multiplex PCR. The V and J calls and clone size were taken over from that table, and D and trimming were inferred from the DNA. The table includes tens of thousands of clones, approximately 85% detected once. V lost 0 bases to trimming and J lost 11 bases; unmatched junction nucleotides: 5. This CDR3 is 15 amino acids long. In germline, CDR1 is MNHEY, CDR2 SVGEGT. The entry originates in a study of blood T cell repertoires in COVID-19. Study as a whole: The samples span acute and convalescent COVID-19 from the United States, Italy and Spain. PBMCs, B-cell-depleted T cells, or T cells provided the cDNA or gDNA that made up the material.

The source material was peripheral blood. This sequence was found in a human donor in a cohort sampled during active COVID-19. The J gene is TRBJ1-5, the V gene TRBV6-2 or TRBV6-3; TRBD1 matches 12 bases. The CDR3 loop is CASSYSGTGGRAQHF. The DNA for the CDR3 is TGTGCCAGCAGTTACTCCGGGACAGGGGGCAGGGCCCAGCATTTT.